The present T cell receptor (beta chain) was sequenced within a study of blood T cell repertoires in COVID-19. Study in general: COVID-19 samples from acute and convalescent phases originated in the United States, Italy and Spain. T cells, B-cell-depleted T cells, or PBMCs supplied cDNA or gDNA.

In the original processing: The authors estimated nucleated cell counts from reference gene primer amplification. Sequencing was performed with immunoSEQ multiplex PCR; in TCRdb, only in-frame clones are kept and a portion is missing. V, J and clone size reflect that table, while D and trimming were determined from the DNA. The sample lists 95,000 to 150,000 clones; 85% were seen once. V gave up 2 bases and J gave up 1 base, with 3 bases separating them. This CDR3 contains 12 residues. Germline loops: CDR1 SGHRS, CDR2 YFSETQ. The genes are TRBV5-1 and TRBJ1-1; unclear D gene. This clonotype was obtained from a woman of 80 years or more with acute or convalescent COVID-19. The sample comprised peripheral blood. The DNA of the CDR3 is TGCGCCAGCAGCTTCGGGAACACTGAAGCTTTCTTT. The encoded protein is CASSFGNTEAFF.